This entry features one T cell receptor beta chain sequence. Its antigen is currently not known. Base qualities are missing; no much larger clone stands one base away. V is pruned by 4 bases and J by 4 bases, leaving 6 bases of the junction without a gene match. The CDR3 runs 15 amino acids, cysteine and phenylalanine included. The kept DNA is CDR3 alone, 45 bases in frame from the first base. CDR1 and CDR2 are read off the germline V gene as LGHNA and YNFKEQ. This sample is drawn from a study of T cell changes during pregnancy in multiple sclerosis (dated by TCRdb to between 2018 and 2021). Notes on the research overall: In women with multiple sclerosis, the researchers looked at how the T cell repertoire shifted as pregnancy progressed.

Receptor libraries were prepared by the immunoSEQ multiplex PCR assay. The table comes from immuneACCESS by way of TCRdb, which keeps in-frame sequences with V and J called. Part of the clones is missing from these tables; in studies checked, under half for an unresolved V gene and the rest for unknown reasons. For this sample the table gives more than 40,000 clones, of which roughly 88% were detected only once. The top ten clonotypes cover roughly 1.5% of the sample. The TCR was taken from a female donor in good health, enrolled as a control in a pregnancy study. The sample was peripheral blood, taken in the first trimester of pregnancy. The chain is assembled from TRBV4-2 and TRBJ1-5, with 8 junctional bases fitting TRBD1. The CDR3 loop reads CASSPSDRENQPQHF. The DNA sequence is as follows: TGTGCCAGCAGCCCATCGGACAGGGAAAATCAGCCCCAGCATTTT.